This T cell receptor beta chain was recorded in a study of breast tumors, draining lymph nodes, adjacent tissues. Whole-study results and caveats: That most tumor T cells come from lymph nodes remained unproven.

Axillary draining lymph nodes of breast cancer patients supplied the node samples. This clonotype was recorded many times. Its antigen is currently unknown. This CDR3 comprises 12 residues. Germline V gene sequence: CDR1 DFQATT, CDR2 SNEGSKA (reference sequence). Between the trimmed V and J ends, which lost 3 bases and 8 bases, there was a span of 11 bases. TCRdb redid the calling of the multiplex PCR reads with MiXCR, one entry per CDR3 protein. The sample consists of 70,000 to 85,000 distinct CDR3 sequences, approximately 19% of them appearing once. The chain has TRBV20-1 and TRBJ1-5; the D is unclear. The sequencing input was axillary lymph node tissue. The origin of this receptor is a female donor with breast cancer. Some clones in this sample may be carry-over from other donors' samples. CDR3 loop: CSASKGPEPQHF. CDR3 in DNA: TGCAGTGCTAGTAAAGGGCCCGAGCCCCAGCATTTT.